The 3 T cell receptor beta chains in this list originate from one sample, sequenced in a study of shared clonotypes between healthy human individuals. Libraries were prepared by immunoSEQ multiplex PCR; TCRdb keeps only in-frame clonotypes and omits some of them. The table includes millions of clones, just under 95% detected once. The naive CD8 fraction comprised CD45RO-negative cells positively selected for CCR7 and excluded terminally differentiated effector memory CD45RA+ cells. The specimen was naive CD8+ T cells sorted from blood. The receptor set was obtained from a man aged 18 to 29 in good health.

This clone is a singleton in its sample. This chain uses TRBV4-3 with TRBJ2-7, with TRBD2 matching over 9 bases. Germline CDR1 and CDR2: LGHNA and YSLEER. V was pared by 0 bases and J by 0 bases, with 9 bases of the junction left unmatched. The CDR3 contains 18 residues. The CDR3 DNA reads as TGCGCCAGCAGCCAAGATTCCCTAGGAGCGGGGGGCTCCTACGAGCAGTACTTC. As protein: CASSQDSLGAGGSYEQYF.

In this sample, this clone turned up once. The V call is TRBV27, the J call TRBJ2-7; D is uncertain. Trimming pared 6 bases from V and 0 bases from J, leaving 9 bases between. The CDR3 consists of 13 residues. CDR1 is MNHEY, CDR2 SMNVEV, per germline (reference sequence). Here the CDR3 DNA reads TGTGCCAGCAGAGGAAGGGCCTCCTACGAGCAGTACTTC. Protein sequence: CASRGRASYEQYF.

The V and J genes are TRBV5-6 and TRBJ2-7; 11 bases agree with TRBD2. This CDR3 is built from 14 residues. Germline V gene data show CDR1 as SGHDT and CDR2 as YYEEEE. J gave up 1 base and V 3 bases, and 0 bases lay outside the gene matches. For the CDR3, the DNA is TGTGCCAGCAGCTCTAGCGGGAGGTCCTACGAGCAGTACTTC. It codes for CASSSSGRSYEQYF.